This TCR beta chain originates from a study of sequential checkpoint blockade in melanoma. Background on the study: Both treatment sequences were followed by maintenance nivolumab.

Germline-derived CDR1 and CDR2 are SGHVS and FQNEAQ. The CDR3 consists of 15 residues. The sample's treatment: randomized to nivolumab then ipilimumab (arm A) or the reverse (arm B). PBMC sorting kept live CD3+CD8+ cells without CD19 or CD56. This clone was detected only a few times. Mismatch with germline at one junction end may stem from a read error. Data came from immunoSEQ multiplex PCR; TCRdb stores just in-frame clones and leaves some out. Among 8,000 or so clones listed, around 64% were seen once. The chain is built from TRBV7-8 and TRBJ1-4; D gene unclear. The sequence derives from a human patient with melanoma. Some clones in this sample may be carry-over from other donors' samples. This material consisted of CD8+ T cells sorted from blood (inferred from file names), taken from a patient given nivolumab and ipilimumab in sequence. CDR3 amino acids: CASSVADGSNEKLFF. The CDR3 bases are TGTGCCAGCAGCGTAGCCGACGGGTCAAATGAAAAACTGTTTTTT. Looking up the rest from reference TRBV7-8 and TRBJ1-4 gives the full variable domain: GAGVSQSPRYKVAKRGQDVALRCDPISGHVSLFWYQQALGQGPEFLTYFQNEAQLDKSGLPSDRFFAERPEGSVSTLKIQRTQQEDSAVYLCASSVADGSNEKLFFGSGTQLSVL.